This TCR beta chain appears in the sequencing data of a study of T-cell memory formation after mild COVID-19. In the study overall: TCR clustering was largely donor specific.

This CDR3 is 17 amino acids long. CDR1 is MNHEY, CDR2 SMNVEV, per germline (reference sequence). V shed 4 bases and J 4 bases; nucleotides not matched to a gene: 11. With constant-segment primers, 5'RACE yielded cDNA libraries of TCR alpha and TCR beta that carried sample barcodes and UMIs. TCRdb re-called the 5' RACE reads with MiXCR, one entry per CDR3 protein. The repertoire has some 150,000 distinct CDR3 sequences, roughly a quarter of them found once; the top ten carry around 24%. The sequenced sample consisted of PBMCs or a T cell subset sorted from them (not recorded which). This clonotype originated in an adult woman who had mild COVID-19 (a few samples of this study predate the infection). Cell type and time point are not known. The chain recombines TRBV27 with TRBJ2-3, with 10 bases that match TRBD1. The CDR3 sequence: CASSWTGGSLFPDTQYF. The CDR3 region has the DNA TGTGCCAGCAGTTGGACAGGGGGTTCTCTCTTCCCAGATACGCAGTATTTT.